This TCR beta chain was observed in a study of T cells after yellow fever vaccination. UMIs and a universal primer site were added when TCR cDNA was made by 5'RACE template switching. TCRdb recomputed calls from the 5' RACE reads with MiXCR, one row per CDR3 protein. The sample contains more than 200,000 distinct CDR3 sequences, roughly 3.5% of which appear only once. There are many counts of this clonotype. Sequenced material: PBMCs, taken 15 days after the yellow fever booster vaccination. The TCR sequence derives from a man aged 18-30 years who received the YFV17D yellow fever vaccine.

The CDR3 is CASSAGTYTEAFF. The CDR3 DNA reads TGTGCCAGCAGCGCGGGGACTTACACTGAAGCTTTCTTT. The chain carries TRBV7-2 and TRBJ1-1; perhaps TRBD1 as D (5 bases). CDR3 size: 13 residues. The V end was cut by 5 bases, the J end by 3 bases, with 10 bases between. Looked up from germline, CDR1 is SGHTA and CDR2 is FQGNSA.